The 12 T cell receptor beta chains below all came from one sample that was sequenced in a study of blood T cell repertoires in COVID-19. The assay was immunoSEQ multiplex PCR, and TCRdb's table has in-frame clones only and misses some. The sample records 240,000 or so clones, 70% to 90% being singletons. The specimen sequenced was peripheral blood. The receptors shown here come from a woman aged 35 to 49 who had recovered from COVID-19.

The V gene is TRBV6-5, the J gene TRBJ1-5, with D maybe TRBD1 (5 bases). Trimming removed 6 bases at V and 0 bases at J, with 12 bases between. Germline CDR1 and CDR2: MNHEY and SVGAGI. CDR3 length: 15 residues. CDR3 sequence reads: CASRRQKNSNQPQHF. For the CDR3, the DNA is TGTGCCAGCAGACGACAGAAAAATAGCAATCAGCCCCAGCATTTT.

This sequence joins TRBV7-2 and TRBJ2-1; 10 bases map to TRBD2. The V segment lost 4 bases and the J segment 9 bases; nucleotides outside the gene matches: 9. This CDR3 is 15 amino acids long. Per the germline V gene, CDR1 is SGHTA and CDR2 is FQGNSA. The DNA for the CDR3 is TGTGCCAGCAGCTCACCGGGACTAGCGAGGGGTGAGCAGTTCTTC. This encodes CASSSPGLARGEQFF.

V and J are TRBV7-9 and TRBJ2-1; the match to TRBD2 covers 12 bases. Trimming at V came to 1 base and at J to 12 bases, leaving 10 bases not matched to a gene. The CDR3 spans 16 residues. Germline CDR1 and CDR2: SEHNR and FQNEAQ (reference sequence). The CDR3 DNA reads as TGTGCCAGCAGCTTAGAGTCTGGGCTAGCGGGAGGGGTGCAGTTCTTC. Its protein is CASSLESGLAGGVQFF. The whole variable domain, filled in from reference TRBV7-9 and TRBJ2-1, reads DTGVSQNPRHKITKRGQNVTFRCDPISEHNRLYWYRQTLGQGPEFLTYFQNEAQLEKSRLLSDRFSAERPKGSFSTLEIQRTEQGDSAMYLCASSLESGLAGGVQFFGPGTRLTVL.

Notes on this clone: This same CDR3 is encoded by further DNA sequences in the sample. The chain employs TRBV6-5 and TRBJ1-1, with D unresolved. This CDR3 comprises 13 residues. The V end lost 2 bases, the J end lost 1 base, and 5 bases lay between the germline ends. Germline-derived CDR1 and CDR2 are MNHEY and SVGAGI. CDR3 residues: CASSYGRNTEAFF. CDR3 DNA: TGTGCCAGCAGTTACGGGAGGAACACTGAAGCTTTCTTT.

J is TRBJ1-1 and V is TRBV3-1 (or the pseudogene TRBV3-2); maybe TRBD1 (5 bases). The CDR3 totals 15 residues. Germline CDR1 and CDR2: LGHDT and YNNKEL (reference sequence). Deletions cut 3 bases from V and 0 bases from J, with 11 bases between. The CDR3 here is CASSQGGLVNTEAFF. The CDR3 DNA is TGTGCCAGCAGCCAGGGGGGGTTGGTGAACACTGAAGCTTTCTTT.

The chain recombines TRBV19 with TRBJ2-2; 10 nucleotides line up with TRBD1. After removal of 6 bases from V and 6 bases from J, the junction contained 7 bases not matched to a gene. CDR3 length equals 15 residues. The V gene's germline CDR1 is LNHDA and CDR2 SQIVND (reference sequence). The DNA of the CDR3 is TGTGCCAGTAGAACCGGGACAGGGGTTGCCGGGGAGCTGTTTTTT. Protein sequence: CASRTGTGVAGELFF.

V gene TRBV19 combines with J gene TRBJ1-6; 7 nucleotides align to TRBD1. V trimming: 4 bases; J trimming: 0 bases; junction bases outside the gene matches: 3. The CDR3 length is 16 residues. The germline gives CDR1 LNHDA, CDR2 SQIVND (reference sequence). The CDR3 reads CASSTGTASYNSPLHF. CDR3 sequence (DNA): TGTGCCAGTAGTACCGGGACAGCCTCCTATAATTCACCCCTCCACTTT.

The count of this clone is one. This chain links TRBV12-3 or TRBV12-4 with TRBJ1-4; weak D call: TRBD1 (5 bases). The CDR3 has 12 amino acids. The germline V and J ends were trimmed by 7 bases and 8 bases, with 11 bases remaining between them. The CDR3 loop is CASTPGREKLFF. The CDR3 DNA follows: TGTGCCAGCACTCCAGGGCGGGAAAAACTGTTTTTT.

This chain joins TRBV4-3 and TRBJ1-1, with D perhaps matching TRBD1 (5 bases). The CDR3 extends over 12 amino acids. Germline V gene lookup returns CDR1 LGHNA and CDR2 YSLEER. V was clipped by 1 base and J by 6 bases, with 6 bases between them. The CDR3 here is CASSQGGAEAFF. The CDR3 DNA sequence: TGCGCCAGCAGCCAAGGGGGCGCTGAAGCTTTCTTT.

As DNA, the CDR3 is TGCGCCAGCAGTGAGTCGGGGACAATTCAGTACTTC. Encoded protein: CASSESGTIQYF. V and J are TRBV10-2 and TRBJ2-4; D perhaps matches TRBD1 (6 bases). The V gene's germline CDR1 is WSHSY and CDR2 SAAADI. The germline V and J ends were trimmed by 0 bases and 10 bases, with 7 bases remaining between them. This CDR3 spans 12 amino acids.

The rearrangement uses TRBV6-2 or TRBV6-3 and TRBJ2-1; 9 bases agree with TRBD2. Germline CDR1 and CDR2: MNHEY and SVGEGT. The CDR3 extends over 14 amino acids. Germline trimming cut 2 bases from V and 9 bases from J; bases unmatched to any gene: 5. CDR3 sequence: CASSYGREGAEQFF. In DNA, the CDR3 is TGTGCCAGCAGTTACGGGCGGGAGGGTGCTGAGCAGTTCTTC.

The chain is built from TRBV29-1 and TRBJ2-2; 7 bases agree with TRBD2. CDR3 length: 15 residues. Germline V gene lookup returns CDR1 SQVTM and CDR2 ANQGSEA. Germline trimming cut 6 bases from V and 5 bases from J; bases unmatched to any gene: 12. CDR3 DNA: TGCAGCGTACAACCCGGGGAGGGCGGGACCGGGGAGCTGTTTTTT. Translated, it gives CSVQPGEGGTGELFF.